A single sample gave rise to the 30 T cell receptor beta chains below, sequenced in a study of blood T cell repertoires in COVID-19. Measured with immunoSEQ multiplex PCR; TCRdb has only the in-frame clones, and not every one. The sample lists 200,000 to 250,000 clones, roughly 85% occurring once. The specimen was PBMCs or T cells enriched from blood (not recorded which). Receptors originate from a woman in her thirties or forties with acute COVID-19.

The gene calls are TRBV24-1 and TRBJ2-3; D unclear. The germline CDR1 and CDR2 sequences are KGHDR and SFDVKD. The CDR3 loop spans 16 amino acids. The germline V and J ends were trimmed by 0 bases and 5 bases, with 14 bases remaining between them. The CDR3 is CATSDLNAPVEDTQYF. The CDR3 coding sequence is TGTGCCACCAGTGATTTGAATGCGCCCGTAGAAGATACGCAGTATTTT.

The CDR3 sequence: CASSLDEPGELFF. The CDR3 DNA follows: TGTGCCAGCAGTTTAGACGAGCCCGGGGAGCTGTTTTTT. The chain links TRBV12-3 or TRBV12-4 to TRBJ2-2; the D is unclear. Trimming removed 1 base at V and 6 bases at J, with 6 bases between. This CDR3 is 13 amino acids long.

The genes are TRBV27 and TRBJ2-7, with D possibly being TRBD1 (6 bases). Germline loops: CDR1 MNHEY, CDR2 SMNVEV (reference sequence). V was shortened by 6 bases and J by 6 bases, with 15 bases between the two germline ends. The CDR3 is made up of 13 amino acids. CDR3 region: CASRPSGVGEQYF. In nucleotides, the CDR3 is TGTGCCAGCAGACCTTCAGGGGTTGGCGAGCAGTACTTC.

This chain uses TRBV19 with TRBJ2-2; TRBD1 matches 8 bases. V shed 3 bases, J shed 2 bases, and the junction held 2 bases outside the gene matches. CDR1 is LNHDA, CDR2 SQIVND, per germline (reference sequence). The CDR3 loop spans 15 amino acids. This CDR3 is CASSMDRDNTGELFF. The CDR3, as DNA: TGTGCCAGTAGTATGGACAGGGATAACACCGGGGAGCTGTTTTTT.

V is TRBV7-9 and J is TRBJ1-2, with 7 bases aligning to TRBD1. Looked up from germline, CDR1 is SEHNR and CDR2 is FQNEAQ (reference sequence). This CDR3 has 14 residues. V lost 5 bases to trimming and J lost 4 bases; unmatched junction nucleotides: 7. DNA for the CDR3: TGTGCCAGCAGCATCAGACAGGGTGGCTATGGCTACACCTTC. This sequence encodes CASSIRQGGYGYTF. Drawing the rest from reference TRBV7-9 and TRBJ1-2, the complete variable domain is DTGVSQNPRHKITKRGQNVTFRCDPISEHNRLYWYRQTLGQGPEFLTYFQNEAQLEKSRLLSDRFSAERPKGSFSTLEIQRTEQGDSAMYLCASSIRQGGYGYTFGSGTRLTVV.

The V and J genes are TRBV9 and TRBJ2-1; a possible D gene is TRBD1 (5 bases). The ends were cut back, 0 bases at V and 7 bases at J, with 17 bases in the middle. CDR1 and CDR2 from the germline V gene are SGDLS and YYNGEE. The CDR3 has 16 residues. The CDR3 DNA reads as TGTGCCAGCAGCGTAGTGAGGCAGGGAAGAATGAATGAGCAGTTCTTC. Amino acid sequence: CASSVVRQGRMNEQFF.

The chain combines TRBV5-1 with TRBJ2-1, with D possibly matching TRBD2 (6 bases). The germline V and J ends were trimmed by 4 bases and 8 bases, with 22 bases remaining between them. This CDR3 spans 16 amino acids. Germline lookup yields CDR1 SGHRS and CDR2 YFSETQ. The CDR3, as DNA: TGCGCCAGCAGCCCCCTGACTAGTAACGGGGTAGATGAGCAGTTCTTC. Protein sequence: CASSPLTSNGVDEQFF.

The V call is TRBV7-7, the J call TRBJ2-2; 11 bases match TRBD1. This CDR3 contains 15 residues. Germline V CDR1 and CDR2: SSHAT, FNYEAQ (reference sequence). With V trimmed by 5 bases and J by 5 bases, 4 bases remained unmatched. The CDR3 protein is CASSRTGGSTGELFF. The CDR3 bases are TGTGCCAGCAGCAGGACAGGGGGCTCGACCGGGGAGCTGTTTTTT.

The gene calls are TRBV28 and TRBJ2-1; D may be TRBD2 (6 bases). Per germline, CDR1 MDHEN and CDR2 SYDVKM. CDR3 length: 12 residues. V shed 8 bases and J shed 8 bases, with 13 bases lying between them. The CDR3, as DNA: TGTGCCAGCCGGGAGTCTTTCGATGAGCAGTTCTTC. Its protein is CASRESFDEQFF. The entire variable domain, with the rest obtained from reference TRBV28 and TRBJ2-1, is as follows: DVKVTQSSRYLVKRTGEKVFLECVQDMDHENMFWYRQDPGLGLRLIYFSYDVKMKEKGDIPEGYSVSREKKERFSLILESASTNQTSMYLCASRESFDEQFFGPGTRLTVL.

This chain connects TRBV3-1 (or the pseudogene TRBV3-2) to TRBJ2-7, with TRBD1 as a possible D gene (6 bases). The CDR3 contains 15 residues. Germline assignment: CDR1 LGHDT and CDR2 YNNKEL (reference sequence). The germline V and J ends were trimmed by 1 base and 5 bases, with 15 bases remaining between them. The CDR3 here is CASSQAEQGRNEQYF. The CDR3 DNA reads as TGTGCCAGCAGCCAAGCCGAACAGGGCCGCAACGAGCAGTACTTC.

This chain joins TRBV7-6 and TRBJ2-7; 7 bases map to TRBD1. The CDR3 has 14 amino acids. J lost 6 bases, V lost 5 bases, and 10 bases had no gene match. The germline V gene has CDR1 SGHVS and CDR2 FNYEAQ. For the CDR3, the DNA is TGTGCCAGCAGCCCTCGGACAGGATGGAGCGAGCAGTACTTC. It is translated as CASSPRTGWSEQYF.

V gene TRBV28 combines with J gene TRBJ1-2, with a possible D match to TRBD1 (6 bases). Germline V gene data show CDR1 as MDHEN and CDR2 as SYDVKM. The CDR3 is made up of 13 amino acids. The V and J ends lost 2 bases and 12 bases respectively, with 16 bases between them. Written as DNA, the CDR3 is TGTGCCAGCAGTTTAGACGCAGGGGCGTCCAACACCTTC. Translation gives CASSLDAGASNTF.

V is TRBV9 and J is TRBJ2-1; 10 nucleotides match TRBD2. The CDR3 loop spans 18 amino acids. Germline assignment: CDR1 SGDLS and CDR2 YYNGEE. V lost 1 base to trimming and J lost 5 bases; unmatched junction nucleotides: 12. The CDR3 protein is CASSVSPDLAGENNEQFF. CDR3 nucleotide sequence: TGTGCCAGCAGCGTAAGCCCGGATCTAGCGGGAGAAAACAATGAGCAGTTCTTC. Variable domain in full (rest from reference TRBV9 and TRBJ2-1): DSGVTQTPKHLITATGQRVTLRCSPRSGDLSVYWYQQSLDQGLQFLIQYYNGEERAKGNILERFSAQQFPDLHSELNLSSLELGDSALYFCASSVSPDLAGENNEQFFGPGTRLTVL.

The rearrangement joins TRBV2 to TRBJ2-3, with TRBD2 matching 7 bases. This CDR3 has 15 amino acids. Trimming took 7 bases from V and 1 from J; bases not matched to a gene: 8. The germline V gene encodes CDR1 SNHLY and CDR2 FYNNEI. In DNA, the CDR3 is TGTGCCAGCACTCGGGGGAGGGTGGGCACAGATACGCAGTATTTT. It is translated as CASTRGRVGTDTQYF.

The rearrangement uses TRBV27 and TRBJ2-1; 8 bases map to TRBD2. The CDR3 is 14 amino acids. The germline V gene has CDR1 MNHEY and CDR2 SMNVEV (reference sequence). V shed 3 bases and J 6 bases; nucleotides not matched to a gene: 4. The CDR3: CASSLSGSVNEQFF. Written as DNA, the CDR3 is TGTGCCAGCAGTTTGAGCGGGAGTGTCAATGAGCAGTTCTTC.

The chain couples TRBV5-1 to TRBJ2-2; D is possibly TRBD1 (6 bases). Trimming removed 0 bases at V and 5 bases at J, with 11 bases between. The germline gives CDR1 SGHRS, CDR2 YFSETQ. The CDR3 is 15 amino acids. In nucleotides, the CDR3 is TGCGCCAGCAGCTTGGCGGTCAGGGGAACCGGGGAGCTGTTTTTT. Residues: CASSLAVRGTGELFF.

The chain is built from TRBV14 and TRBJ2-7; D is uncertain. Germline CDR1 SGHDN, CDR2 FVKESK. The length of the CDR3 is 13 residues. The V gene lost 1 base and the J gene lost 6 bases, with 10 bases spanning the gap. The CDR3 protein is CASSQVFRSEQYF. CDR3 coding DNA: TGTGCCAGCAGCCAAGTCTTCAGGTCCGAGCAGTACTTC.

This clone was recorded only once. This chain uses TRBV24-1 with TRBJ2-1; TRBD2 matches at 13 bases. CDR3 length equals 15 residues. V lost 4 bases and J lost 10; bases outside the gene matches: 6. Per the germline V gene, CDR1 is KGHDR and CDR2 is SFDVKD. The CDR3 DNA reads TGTGCCACCAGTGACCCGCTGACTAGCGGGAGGGAGCAGTTCTTC. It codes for CATSDPLTSGREQFF.

The CDR3 DNA is TGTGCCTTCGGAGGGATGGAAGCTTTCTTT. It yields the protein CAFGGMEAFF. The chain is built from TRBV2 and TRBJ1-1; no reliable D call. V lost 11 bases and J 8 bases, leaving 12 bases between the germline ends. In germline, CDR1 is SNHLY, CDR2 FYNNEI. This CDR3 comprises 10 residues.

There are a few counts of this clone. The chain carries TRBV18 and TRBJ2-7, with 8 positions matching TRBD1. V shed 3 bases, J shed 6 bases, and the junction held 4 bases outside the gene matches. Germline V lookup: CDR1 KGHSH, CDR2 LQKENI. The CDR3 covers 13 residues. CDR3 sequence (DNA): TGTGCCAGCTCACCGGGACAGGAAGGCGAGCAGTACTTC. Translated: CASSPGQEGEQYF.

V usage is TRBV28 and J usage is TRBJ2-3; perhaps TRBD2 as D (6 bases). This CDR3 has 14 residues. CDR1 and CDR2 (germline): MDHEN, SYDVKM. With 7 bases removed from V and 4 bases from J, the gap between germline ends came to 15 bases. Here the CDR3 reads CASKAWRGADTQYF. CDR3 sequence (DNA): TGTGCCAGCAAAGCGTGGAGGGGCGCAGATACGCAGTATTTT.

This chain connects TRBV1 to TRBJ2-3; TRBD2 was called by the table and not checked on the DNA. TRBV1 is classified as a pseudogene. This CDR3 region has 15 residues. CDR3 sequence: CTSSQAPDRVGTQYF. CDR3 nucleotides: TGCACCAGCAGCCAAGCTCCTGATCGCGTTGGTACGCAGTATTTT.

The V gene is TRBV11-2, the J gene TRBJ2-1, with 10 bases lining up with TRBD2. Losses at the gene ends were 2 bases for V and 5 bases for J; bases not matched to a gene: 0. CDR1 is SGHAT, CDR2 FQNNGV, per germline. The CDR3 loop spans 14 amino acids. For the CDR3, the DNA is TGTGCCAGCAGCTTAACTAGCGGGGACAATGAGCAGTTCTTC. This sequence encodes CASSLTSGDNEQFF.

In DNA form, the CDR3 reads TGTGCCAGCAGCCCAGAGGGACTGCCCACCGGGGAGCTGTTTTTT. Translated: CASSPEGLPTGELFF. The rearrangement links TRBV3-1 (or the pseudogene TRBV3-2) to TRBJ2-2; TRBD2 might be the D (6 bases). V was shortened by 4 bases and J by 4 bases, with 13 bases between the two germline ends. CDR1 is LGHDT and CDR2 is YNNKEL in the germline V gene (reference sequence). This CDR3 spans 15 amino acids.

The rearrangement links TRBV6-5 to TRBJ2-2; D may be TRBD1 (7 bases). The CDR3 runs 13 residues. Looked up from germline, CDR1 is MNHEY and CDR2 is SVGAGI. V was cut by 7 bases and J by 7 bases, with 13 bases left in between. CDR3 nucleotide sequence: TGTGCCAGCATTCGGAGGGACAGCGGGGAGCTGTTTTTT. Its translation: CASIRRDSGELFF.

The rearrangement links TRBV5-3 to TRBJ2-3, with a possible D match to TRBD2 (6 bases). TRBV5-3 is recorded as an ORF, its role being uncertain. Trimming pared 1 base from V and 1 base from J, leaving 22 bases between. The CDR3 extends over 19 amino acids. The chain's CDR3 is CARSLPGGGTAVGTDTQYF. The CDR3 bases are TGTGCCAGAAGCTTGCCTGGGGGAGGTACCGCGGTCGGCACAGATACGCAGTATTTT.

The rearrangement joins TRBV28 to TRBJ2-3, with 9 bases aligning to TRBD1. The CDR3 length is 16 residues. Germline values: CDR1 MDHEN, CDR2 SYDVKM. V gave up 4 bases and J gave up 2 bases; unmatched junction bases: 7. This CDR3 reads CASSSPGTGNTDTQYF. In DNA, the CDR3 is TGTGCCAGCAGTTCGCCTGGGACAGGGAACACAGATACGCAGTATTTT.

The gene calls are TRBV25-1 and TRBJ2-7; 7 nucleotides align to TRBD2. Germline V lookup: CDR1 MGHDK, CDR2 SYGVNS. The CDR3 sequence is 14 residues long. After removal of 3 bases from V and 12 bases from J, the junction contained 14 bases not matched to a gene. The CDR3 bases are TGTGCCAGCAGTGATCCCATGGGGAGGGGTAGTTGGTACTTC. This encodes CASSDPMGRGSWYF.

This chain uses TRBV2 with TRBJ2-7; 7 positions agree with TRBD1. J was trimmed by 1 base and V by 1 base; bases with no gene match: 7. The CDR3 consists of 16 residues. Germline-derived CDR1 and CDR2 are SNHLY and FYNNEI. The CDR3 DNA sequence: TGTGCCAGCAGTGAAGGGGCTCCAGGGGGATCCTACGAGCAGTACTTC. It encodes CASSEGAPGGSYEQYF.

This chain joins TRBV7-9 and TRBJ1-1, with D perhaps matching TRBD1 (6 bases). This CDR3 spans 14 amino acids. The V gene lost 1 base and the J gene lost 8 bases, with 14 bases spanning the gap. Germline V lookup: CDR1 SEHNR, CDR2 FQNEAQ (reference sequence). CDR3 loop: CASSLGTVIAEAFF. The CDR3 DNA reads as TGTGCCAGCAGCTTAGGGACAGTCATTGCCGAAGCTTTCTTT.